This T cell receptor (beta chain) was captured in a study of shared clonotypes between healthy human individuals. The study's findings and limits: In contrast to clonotypes shared by all four donors, non-shared clonotypes had lower generation probabilities.

Using immunoSEQ multiplex PCR, the repertoire was profiled, and TCRdb retains in-frame clones only, with some absent. The sample consists of some 2.4 million clones, approximately 94% of them appearing once. In the case of this clone: Its antigen is as yet unknown.

The CDR3 spans 17 residues. The J segment lost 5 bases and the V segment lost 5 bases, leaving 16 bases of the junction unmatched. The chain carries TRBV5-3 and TRBJ1-5, with 7 bases identical to TRBD1. TRBV5-3 is an ORF; its function is uncertain. The sequence derives from a man between 18 and 35 years old in good health. Some clones in this sample may be carry-over from other donors' samples. The sample was naive CD4+ T cells from PBMCs. Subset of the sample: CD45RA+ positively selected. CDR3 DNA: TGTGCCAGAAGGAACCCAGATACATCGAGGGGGCATCAGCCCCAGCATTTT. Encoded protein: CARRNPDTSRGHQPQHF.